What follows are 27 T cell receptor beta chains derived from one specimen sequenced in a study of early T cells in non-severe SARS-CoV-2 infection (dated by TCRdb to the early 2020s). Libraries were constructed by 5' RACE. Sequencing was performed on a NextSeq 500. TCRdb's own reprocessing of the public reads used fastp at Q25 and MiXCR and kept productive beta chains. Rows merge per CDR3 protein into single entries with the most common DNA and genes. In all, the sample holds 65,000 to 80,000 distinct CDR3 sequences, and less than 15% of those were seen once. The top ten clonotypes cover roughly 6% of the sample. The sequencing input was whole blood. Receptors were obtained from an adult who was a healthcare worker with PCR-confirmed SARS-CoV-2 infection or an uninfected control (not recorded which).

This clonotype was seen a few times. The chain is built from TRBV7-9 and TRBJ1-1, with a possible D match to TRBD1 (6 bases). V was trimmed by 4 bases and J by 0 bases, leaving 21 bases between them. Germline loops: CDR1 SEHNR, CDR2 FQNEAQ (reference sequence). This CDR3 region has 18 residues. For the CDR3, the DNA is TGTGCCAGCAGCTCTAGGGGGGGAGGGAATCCGATGAACACTGAAGCTTTCTTT. This gives the protein CASSSRGGGNPMNTEAFF.

The V and J genes are TRBV7-3 and TRBJ2-1; D not certain. The CDR3 loop spans 14 amino acids. In germline, CDR1 is SGHTA, CDR2 FQGTGA. The V end was cut by 2 bases, the J end by 6 bases, with 11 bases between. The CDR3 sequence: CASSLGTTGNEQFF. In DNA, the CDR3 is TGTGCCAGCAGCTTAGGCACGACGGGCAATGAGCAGTTCTTC.

This clonotype was detected ten times or more. The chain joins TRBV18 to TRBJ1-1; no clear D gene. There are 13 residues in the CDR3. Deletions cut 0 bases from V and 5 bases from J, with 7 bases between. Germline loops: CDR1 KGHSH, CDR2 LQKENI. DNA for the CDR3: TGTGCCAGCTCACCACCGACTAGAACTGAAGCTTTCTTT. This translates into CASSPPTRTEAFF.

This clonotype was recorded a few times. The gene calls are TRBV21-1 and TRBJ2-6; the D call in the table, TRBD2, was not verified against the DNA. TRBV21-1 constitutes a pseudogene. The CDR3 covers 20 residues. The CDR3 loop is CASSKRSAESSAPGANVLTF. Here the CDR3 DNA reads TGTGCCAGCAGCAAAAGGTCCGCAGAATCCTCCGCTCCTGGGGCCAACGTCCTGACTTTC.

In its sample, this clonotype was seen a few times. The V gene is TRBV5-4, the J gene TRBJ2-1; 9 bases map to TRBD1. The CDR3 length is 15 residues. V was pared by 4 bases and J by 9 bases, with 11 bases of the junction left unmatched. Germline V lookup: CDR1 SGHNT, CDR2 YYREEE (reference sequence). CDR3 residues: CASSQPGQGRIEQFF. The CDR3 DNA sequence: TGTGCCAGCAGCCAACCGGGACAGGGACGAATTGAGCAGTTCTTC. The variable domain in full, completed from reference TRBV5-4 and TRBJ2-1, reads ETGVTQSPTHLIKTRGQQVTLRCSSQSGHNTVSWYQQALGQGPQFIFQYYREEENGRGNFPPRFSGLQFPNYSSELNVNALELDDSALYLCASSQPGQGRIEQFFGPGTRLTVL.

The rearrangement joins TRBV18 to TRBJ1-6; D perhaps matches TRBD1 (5 bases). The CDR3 is made up of 16 amino acids. Germline V CDR1 and CDR2: KGHSH, LQKENI. The V end was cut by 3 bases, the J end by 9 bases, with 18 bases between. The CDR3 DNA sequence: TGTGCCAGCTCACCCAGAATCGGCAGGGAGCGTTCACCCCTCCACTTT. Translation: CASSPRIGRERSPLHF. Full variable domain (missing parts from reference TRBV18 and TRBJ1-6): NAGVMQNPRHLVRRRGQEARLRCSPMKGHSHVYWYRQLPEEGLKFMVYLQKENIIDESGMPKERFSAEFPKEGPSILRIQQVVRGDSAAYFCASSPRIGRERSPLHFGNGTRLTVT.

This clonotype showed up just a few times. The chain combines TRBV2 with TRBJ2-1; 12 bases are a match to TRBD2. The CDR3 covers 13 residues. Germline CDR1 and CDR2: SNHLY and FYNNEI. Trimming removed 6 bases from V and 9 bases from J; junction bases left unmatched: 3. The CDR3 DNA reads as TGTGCCAGCAGCCAGGGACTAGCGGGTGAGCAGTTCTTC. Its protein is CASSQGLAGEQFF.

The V call is TRBV12-3 or TRBV12-4, the J call TRBJ2-7; 9 nucleotides agree with TRBD2. This CDR3 has 13 amino acids. J lost 4 bases, V lost 11 bases, and 9 bases had no gene match. CDR3 sequence reads: CASVAGGEYEQYF. The CDR3 DNA reads as TGTGCCTCAGTCGCGGGGGGGGAATACGAGCAGTACTTC.

This clonotype occurred a few times. The rearrangement uses TRBV20-1 and TRBJ2-3; TRBD2 aligns across 8 bases. CDR1 and CDR2 (germline): DFQATT, SNEGSKA (reference sequence). The CDR3 length is 14 residues. Losses at the gene ends were 3 bases for V and 3 bases for J; bases not matched to a gene: 5. The CDR3 nucleotides read TGCAGTGCTAGTCTCCCGGGGGGGACAGATACGCAGTATTTT. It specifies CSASLPGGTDTQYF.

This clonotype appeared a few times. V and J are TRBV9 and TRBJ2-3; D not certain. With 0 bases removed from V and 2 bases from J, the gap between germline ends came to 7 bases. Looked up from germline, CDR1 is SGDLS and CDR2 is YYNGEE. The CDR3 covers 14 residues. The DNA of the CDR3 is TGTGCCAGCAGCGTAGGGGTCCTCACAGATACGCAGTATTTT. Protein sequence: CASSVGVLTDTQYF.

This clonotype was seen a few times. In DNA, the CDR3 is TGTGCCAGCAGCCCGGCCTCCGGACAGTTGAACACCGGGGAGCTGTTTTTT. It encodes CASSPASGQLNTGELFF. The V and J genes are TRBV28 and TRBJ2-2; possibly TRBD1 for D (6 bases). The CDR3 runs 17 residues. Looked up from germline, CDR1 is MDHEN and CDR2 is SYDVKM. V lost 6 bases and J lost 1, with 18 bases in between.

This clonotype came up a few times. The CDR3 sequence: CASSLRTAGPVGEAFF. CDR3 DNA: TGTGCCAGCAGTTTGAGGACAGCCGGACCAGTCGGTGAAGCTTTCTTT. This rearrangement joins TRBV12-3 or TRBV12-4 to TRBJ1-1; TRBD1 is a possible D gene (6 bases). V lost 3 bases, J lost 7 bases, and 21 bases lay in between. The CDR3 loop spans 16 amino acids.

The gene calls are TRBV3-1 and TRBJ2-1; 9 bases map to TRBD1. The V gene's germline CDR1 is LGHDT and CDR2 YNNKEL (reference sequence). V shed 7 bases, J shed 7 bases, and the junction held 11 bases outside the gene matches. This CDR3 has 15 amino acids. The CDR3 DNA follows: TGTGCCAGCACCAGGGACAGGGAGGGTAGGAATGAGCAGTTCTTC. Protein sequence: CASTRDREGRNEQFF.

At least ten counts were recorded for this clonotype. V gene TRBV7-3 combines with J gene TRBJ2-3; possibly TRBD2 for D (6 bases). The CDR3 sequence is 16 residues long. Germline values: CDR1 SGHTA, CDR2 FQGTGA. V was clipped by 5 bases and J by 3 bases, with 18 bases between them. The CDR3 bases are TGTGCCAGCAGCCCACGGACGTACGGGGGAACAGATACGCAGTATTTT. It specifies CASSPRTYGGTDTQYF.

There are many counts of this clonotype. The V gene is TRBV20-1, the J gene TRBJ1-3; D may be TRBD1 (5 bases). The CDR3 runs 12 residues. The germline V gene encodes CDR1 DFQATT and CDR2 SNEGSKA (reference sequence). V shed 7 bases and J shed 0 bases, with 7 bases lying between them. The CDR3 DNA reads TGCAGTGGACAGAGCTCTGGAAACACCATATATTTT. Translated: CSGQSSGNTIYF.

The table lists this clonotype with a count of one. Being one base from a much bigger clone, this may be a read error. This chain links TRBV6-1 with TRBJ2-7; D unresolved. Trimming took off 7 bases at V and 1 base at J, with 2 bases between the two ends. Germline V gene sequence: CDR1 MNHNS, CDR2 SASEGT. The CDR3 is 10 amino acids. The CDR3 reads CASNSYEQYF. The DNA for the CDR3 is TGTGCCAGCAATTCCTACGAGCAGTACTTC.

The genes are TRBV20-1 and TRBJ2-3, with TRBD2 matching over 15 bases. This CDR3 region has 16 residues. J gave up 5 bases and V 1 base, and 4 bases lay outside the gene matches. CDR1 is DFQATT and CDR2 is SNEGSKA in the germline V gene (reference sequence). CDR3 sequence reads: CSARAGLAGGQDTQYF. Here the CDR3 DNA reads TGCAGTGCTAGAGCCGGACTAGCGGGAGGGCAAGATACGCAGTATTTT.

V is TRBV7-2 and J is TRBJ1-5, with 8 bases aligning to TRBD1. V was pared by 3 bases and J by 0 bases, with 13 bases of the junction left unmatched. CDR3 length equals 19 residues. Germline-derived CDR1 and CDR2 are SGHTA and FQGNSA. CDR3 protein: CASSFTGGLSMGSNQPQHF. CDR3 bases: TGTGCCAGCAGCTTTACAGGGGGACTCTCGATGGGTAGCAATCAGCCCCAGCATTTT.

A few counts support this clonotype. The V and J genes are TRBV29-1 and TRBJ1-1, with D possibly TRBD1 on 6 matching bases. The germline V gene encodes CDR1 SQVTM and CDR2 ANQGSEA. Trimming left V 6 bases short and J 1 base short, with 9 bases between. The CDR3 sequence is 12 residues long. The CDR3 DNA sequence: TGCAGCGTGGTGGACAGGAACACTGAAGCTTTCTTT. Protein sequence: CSVVDRNTEAFF.

This clonotype has a handful of counts. The chain links TRBV7-2 to TRBJ2-7; 13 bases are shared with TRBD2. V lost 6 bases and J lost 0; bases outside the gene matches: 8. This CDR3 has 17 amino acids. Per germline, CDR1 SGHTA and CDR2 FQGNSA. The CDR3 spells CASSSRLAGGLSYEQYF. CDR3 nucleotides: TGTGCCAGCAGTTCTCGACTAGCGGGGGGCCTCTCCTACGAGCAGTACTTC.

This clonotype was seen only a few times. Compared with germline, one end of the junction differs, possibly owing to a read error. The V gene is TRBV7-2, the J gene TRBJ2-3, with D possibly matching TRBD1 (6 bases). Per germline, CDR1 SGHTA and CDR2 FQGNSA. The CDR3 loop spans 16 amino acids. CDR3 amino acids: CVSSVGGQSRGGTQYF. CDR3 nucleotides: TGTGTCAGCAGCGTGGGTGGGCAGAGCAGGGGTGGTACGCAGTATTTT.

This clonotype was detected only a few times. The V and J genes are TRBV6-1 and TRBJ2-5; no clear D gene. CDR1 is MNHNS, CDR2 SASEGT, per germline. CDR3 length equals 13 residues. V dropped 4 bases and J dropped 4 bases, with 10 bases sitting between them. DNA for the CDR3: TGTGCCAGCAGTGTATTGCCTTCAGAGACCCAGTACTTC. Translation gives CASSVLPSETQYF.

This clonotype was seen repeatedly, ten times or more. This chain uses TRBV19 with TRBJ1-5; D is perhaps TRBD1 (6 bases). Germline V gives CDR1 LNHDA, CDR2 SQIVND (reference sequence). The CDR3 is made up of 13 amino acids. V dropped 6 bases and J dropped 7 bases, with 13 bases sitting between them. The DNA for the CDR3 is TGTGCCAGTAGCACAGGGTCTCGGCAGCCCCAGCATTTT. This translates into CASSTGSRQPQHF.

This clonotype was observed a handful of times. The chain combines TRBV10-3 with TRBJ1-2; D remains unclear. The V end lost 6 bases, the J end lost 2 bases, and 19 bases lay between the germline ends. This CDR3 is 16 amino acids long. The V gene's germline CDR1 is ENHRY and CDR2 SYGVKD. CDR3 region: CAISPISDRDNYGYTF. The CDR3 DNA sequence: TGTGCCATCAGCCCAATATCGGACCGTGACAACTATGGCTACACCTTC.

This clonotype was seen many times. The chain carries TRBV18 and TRBJ2-3, with 9 nucleotides matching TRBD2. The V gene's germline CDR1 is KGHSH and CDR2 LQKENI. Trimming took 2 bases from V and 0 from J; bases not matched to a gene: 3. This CDR3 is built from 16 residues. The CDR3 sequence is CASSPWTSVSTDTQYF. The CDR3 coding sequence is TGTGCCAGCTCACCATGGACTAGCGTGAGCACAGATACGCAGTATTTT. Combining the CDR3 with reference TRBV18 and TRBJ2-3 gives the whole variable domain NAGVMQNPRHLVRRRGQEARLRCSPMKGHSHVYWYRQLPEEGLKFMVYLQKENIIDESGMPKERFSAEFPKEGPSILRIQQVVRGDSAAYFCASSPWTSVSTDTQYFGPGTRLTVL.

This clonotype was seen only a few times. J is TRBJ2-2 and V is TRBV21-1; the D call in the table, TRBD1, was not verified against the DNA. TRBV21-1 has pseudogene status. The length of the CDR3 is 16 residues. As DNA, the CDR3 is TGTGCCAGCCTCACGATGAGCCCCCTGAAACACGGGGAGCTGTTTTTT. Amino acids: CASLTMSPLKHGELFF.

This clonotype appeared a few times. This sequence joins TRBV5-1 and TRBJ2-1; TRBD2 matches 11 bases. Germline values: CDR1 SGHRS, CDR2 YFSETQ. Losses at the gene ends were 1 base for V and 3 bases for J; bases not matched to a gene: 15. The CDR3 loop spans 20 amino acids. CDR3 DNA sequence: TGCGCCAGCAGCTTGATGCGGTCCTCTCTAGCGGGAGGCCGCTACAATGAGCAGTTCTTC. This sequence encodes CASSLMRSSLAGGRYNEQFF.